These 20 T cell receptor beta chains were all obtained from the same sample, sequenced in a study of blood T cell repertoires in COVID-19. Produced via immunoSEQ multiplex PCR; TCRdb's table is partial and in-frame only. The sample lists hundreds of thousands of clones, roughly nine tenths occurring once. Source material: peripheral blood. These receptor sequences come from a woman in her forties or fifties with acute or convalescent COVID-19.

This rearrangement joins TRBV5-4 to TRBJ2-3, with 9 positions matching TRBD1. Trimming at V came to 4 bases and at J to 2 bases, leaving 11 bases not matched to a gene. Germline V CDR1 and CDR2: SGHNT, YYREEE (reference sequence). This CDR3 comprises 17 residues. This CDR3 is CASSRGRDRVLTDTQYF. CDR3 in DNA: TGTGCCAGCAGCCGGGGGCGGGACAGGGTCCTCACAGATACGCAGTATTTT. Variable domain in full (rest from reference TRBV5-4 and TRBJ2-3): ETGVTQSPTHLIKTRGQQVTLRCSSQSGHNTVSWYQQALGQGPQFIFQYYREEENGRGNFPPRFSGLQFPNYSSELNVNALELDDSALYLCASSRGRDRVLTDTQYFGPGTRLTVL.

The V call is TRBV30, the J call TRBJ2-1; 8 positions agree with TRBD2. The CDR3 runs 14 residues. CDR1 is GTSNPN and CDR2 is SVGIG in the germline V gene (reference sequence). V trimming: 5 bases; J trimming: 6 bases; junction bases outside the gene matches: 9. The CDR3 nucleotides read TGTGCCTGGCAGATAGCGGGGACCCTCAATGAGCAGTTCTTC. Protein sequence: CAWQIAGTLNEQFF.

V is TRBV7-2 and J is TRBJ2-3, with TRBD2 identical over 7 bases. Germline CDR1 SGHTA, CDR2 FQGNSA. This CDR3 is 15 amino acids long. Germline trimming cut 4 bases from V and 1 base from J; bases unmatched to any gene: 5. The DNA for the CDR3 is TGTGCCAGCAGCTCCGCTGGGGGGGGCACAGATACGCAGTATTTT. As protein: CASSSAGGGTDTQYF.

The chain couples TRBV4-1 to TRBJ2-3; 10 bases align to TRBD2. J gave up 4 bases and V 0 bases, and 10 bases lay outside the gene matches. The length of the CDR3 is 18 residues. Germline assignment: CDR1 MGHRA and CDR2 YSYEKL. DNA for the CDR3: TGCGCCAGCAGCCAAGATCGAGGGCTAGCGGGAGCCTCAGATACGCAGTATTTT. It encodes CASSQDRGLAGASDTQYF.

This chain joins TRBV11-2 and TRBJ2-1, with D perhaps TRBD2 (6 bases). The CDR3 is made up of 13 amino acids. The V and J ends lost 5 bases and 3 bases respectively, with 8 bases between them. Germline V gene data show CDR1 as SGHAT and CDR2 as FQNNGV. CDR3 DNA sequence: TGTGCCAGCAGCCGCGGGGACTACAATGAGCAGTTCTTC. It specifies CASSRGDYNEQFF. The full variable domain, its missing parts supplied by reference TRBV11-2 and TRBJ2-1, is EAGVAQSPRYKIIEKRQSVAFWCNPISGHATLYWYQQILGQGPKLLIQFQNNGVVDDSQLPKDRFSAERLKGVDSTLKIQPAKLEDSAVYLCASSRGDYNEQFFGPGTRLTVL.

This chain uses TRBV19 with TRBJ2-3; tentatively, D is TRBD1 (5 bases). The CDR3 is 16 amino acids. CDR1 LNHDA and CDR2 SQIVND come from the germline V gene (reference sequence). The germline V and J ends were trimmed by 3 bases and 2 bases, with 15 bases remaining between them. This CDR3 is CASSILRVLDTDTQYF. The DNA of the CDR3 is TGTGCCAGTAGTATCCTCAGGGTATTGGACACAGATACGCAGTATTTT.

This chain joins TRBV7-9 and TRBJ2-2; D gene uncertain. The germline V gene encodes CDR1 SEHNR and CDR2 FQNEAQ (reference sequence). The CDR3 contains 15 residues. Between the trimmed V and J ends, which lost 1 base and 4 bases, there was a span of 10 bases. CDR3 protein: CASSLDLTGTGELFF. In DNA form, the CDR3 reads TGTGCCAGCAGCTTAGACCTAACGGGCACCGGGGAGCTGTTTTTT.

The gene calls are TRBV10-3 and TRBJ1-5; unclear D gene. The ends were cut back, 4 bases at V and 5 bases at J, with 9 bases in the middle. Germline CDR1 is ENHRY and CDR2 is SYGVKD. The CDR3 consists of 13 residues. DNA for the CDR3: TGTGCCATCAGTGCGGGATCCGATCAGCCCCAGCATTTT. Translating gives CAISAGSDQPQHF.

The J gene is TRBJ2-3, the V gene TRBV18; 12 bases are shared with TRBD2. This CDR3 is built from 21 residues. After removal of 0 bases from V and 2 bases from J, the junction contained 15 bases not matched to a gene. Germline V gene lookup returns CDR1 KGHSH and CDR2 LQKENI. This CDR3 is CASSPPSGHSGLAGLTDTQYF. As DNA, the CDR3 is TGTGCCAGCTCACCACCTTCAGGCCACTCCGGACTAGCGGGGCTCACAGATACGCAGTATTTT.

Only a few counts were recorded for this clone. The V call is TRBV4-3, the J call TRBJ2-7; maybe TRBD2 (5 bases). This CDR3 is 15 amino acids long. Germline assignment: CDR1 LGHNA and CDR2 YSLEER. Trimming shortened V by 0 bases and J by 0 bases, and 9 bases separated the two germline ends. As DNA, the CDR3 is TGCGCCAGCAGCCAAGATCGAGAGGGCTCCTACGAGCAGTACTTC. Translation gives CASSQDREGSYEQYF.

CDR3 nucleotides: TGTGCCAGCAGCGGGCCGTTTGGGACCCAGTACTTC. It encodes CASSGPFGTQYF. J is TRBJ2-5 and V is TRBV9; D gene uncertain. Germline CDR1 is SGDLS and CDR2 is YYNGEE. This CDR3 has 12 residues. Trimming removed 3 bases at V and 7 bases at J, with 10 bases between.

The chain recombines TRBV12-3 or TRBV12-4 with TRBJ1-2, with a weak D call TRBD1 (6 bases). CDR3 length: 12 residues. V dropped 10 bases and J dropped 8 bases, with 17 bases sitting between them. Here the CDR3 reads CATGRQQGGYTF. The CDR3 nucleotides are TGTGCCACCGGTCGACAGCAGGGGGGCTACACCTTC.

V gene TRBV11-3 combines with J gene TRBJ1-1, with D maybe TRBD1 (6 bases). The CDR3 sequence is 16 residues long. V was trimmed by 2 bases and J by 3 bases, leaving 16 bases between them. The germline V gene has CDR1 SGHNT and CDR2 YENEEA. CDR3 region: CASSLSGGGPDTEAFF. The DNA of the CDR3 is TGTGCCAGCAGCTTATCGGGGGGCGGTCCGGACACTGAAGCTTTCTTT.

This sequence joins TRBV30 and TRBJ2-5; D unresolved. Trimming removed 0 bases from V and 5 bases from J, with 13 bases in between. Germline lookup yields CDR1 GTSNPN and CDR2 SVGIG (reference sequence). The CDR3 length is 14 residues. CDR3 nucleotide sequence: TGTGCCTGGAGTGTAAGACCGCTCGGGGAGACCCAGTACTTC. Its translation: CAWSVRPLGETQYF.

The chain uses TRBV4-2 and TRBJ1-2; D is possibly TRBD1 (5 bases). In germline, CDR1 is LGHNA, CDR2 YNFKEQ. Trimming left V 0 bases short and J 6 bases short, with 17 bases between. CDR3 length: 16 amino acids. The CDR3 DNA follows: TGTGCCAGCAGCCAAGAGCGTGGCAGGGTCTCGGATGGCTACACCTTC. Protein: CASSQERGRVSDGYTF.

This clone was seen a few times. The rearrangement joins TRBV2 to TRBJ1-4; D is unresolved. The CDR3 runs to 14 residues. CDR1 is SNHLY and CDR2 is FYNNEI in the germline V gene. V lost 4 bases and J 0 bases, leaving 6 bases between the germline ends. CDR3 coding DNA: TGTGCCAGCAGTGTAATATCAACTAATGAAAAACTGTTTTTT. Translation: CASSVISTNEKLFF.

This clone occurred a few times. The chain carries TRBV11-2 and TRBJ2-1; D is perhaps TRBD2 (5 bases). The germline gives CDR1 SGHAT, CDR2 FQNNGV. Trimming removed 5 bases at V and 8 bases at J, with 10 bases between. The CDR3 loop spans 12 amino acids. The CDR3 protein is CASSPLRDEQFF. CDR3 in DNA: TGTGCCAGCAGCCCATTGAGGGATGAGCAGTTCTTC.

This chain joins TRBV6-5 and TRBJ2-1; D gene unclear. There are 13 residues in the CDR3. V was pared by 4 bases and J by 3 bases, with 7 bases between. Per the germline V gene, CDR1 is MNHEY and CDR2 is SVGAGI. CDR3 sequence: CASSSSNYNEQFF. The CDR3 nucleotides read TGTGCCAGCAGTTCCTCTAACTACAATGAGCAGTTCTTC.

The chain employs TRBV5-4 and TRBJ2-5, with D possibly TRBD2 on 6 matching bases. V was clipped by 3 bases and J by 0 bases, with 15 bases between them. Germline V gene lookup returns CDR1 SGHNT and CDR2 YYREEE (reference sequence). The CDR3 has 16 amino acids. The CDR3 DNA is TGTGCCAGCAGCTCCCCTACTAGCTCGAACCAAGAGACCCAGTACTTC. This sequence encodes CASSSPTSSNQETQYF.

This chain joins TRBV6-4 and TRBJ2-2, with TRBD2 as a possible D gene (6 bases). The CDR3 totals 15 residues. V lost 4 bases and J 0 bases, leaving 9 bases between the germline ends. Germline V lookup: CDR1 MRHNA, CDR2 SNTAGT. This CDR3 reads CASSVGTANTGELFF. DNA of the CDR3: TGTGCCAGCAGTGTTGGGACTGCGAACACCGGGGAGCTGTTTTTT.